This is a list of T cell receptor beta chains from one sample in a study of TIL therapy for anti-PD-1-resistant metastatic lung cancer. Profiling relied on immunoSEQ multiplex PCR, and the TCRdb table lists in-frame clones only, not all of them. The sample has more than 90,000 clones, about three fifths seen once. The material was tumor tissue, obtained at baseline. All receptors come from a person aged 25 to 85 with non-small cell lung cancer. CDR3s include the opening cysteine and the closing phenylalanine or tryptophan. A D gene is named only where the DNA matches it firmly. Expanded clones get a size class; other rows say once, few or many, or leave the size out.

cdr3_nt	cdr3_aa	clone_size	d_call	v_call	j_call
TGTGCCAGCAGTTACGCCACTAGAAACACAGATACGCAGTATTTT	CASSYATRNTDTQYF	NA	NA	TRBV6-2/TRBV6-3	TRBJ2-3
TGTGCCATCAGTGGACAGGGTCTTAGCACAGATACGCAGTATTTT	CAISGQGLSTDTQYF	NA	TRBD1	TRBV10-3	TRBJ2-3
TGTGCCAGCAGCCCCCCCTCTGGGGAAACAGGTCAGCCCCAGCATTTT	CASSPPSGETGQPQHF	many	NA	TRBV6-2/TRBV6-3	TRBJ1-5
TGTGCCAGCAGCCGTCAATCTGGAGGGAGCTACGAGCAGTACTTC	CASSRQSGGSYEQYF	NA	NA	TRBV14	TRBJ2-7
TGTGCTCTGAGCCGCGGGGGCTCGACCTACGAGCAGTACTTC	CALSRGGSTYEQYF	NA	NA	TRBV28	TRBJ2-7
TGTGCCGTCCAGGGGAACAATGAGCAGTTCTTC	CAVQGNNEQFF	NA	NA	TRBV6-5	TRBJ2-1
TGTGCCAGCAGTTACTCGATCGGGGGGCAGGACGAGCAGTACTTC	CASSYSIGGQDEQYF	NA	NA	TRBV6-5	TRBJ2-7
TGTGCCAGCAGCGGACAGGGGGCTTTGCACGAGCAGTACTTC	CASSGQGALHEQYF	NA	TRBD1	TRBV2	TRBJ2-7
TGTGCCACCAGTATGGACAGGGTGGGTGGCTACACCTTC	CATSMDRVGGYTF	NA	TRBD1	TRBV15	TRBJ1-2
TGTGCCAGCAGCTACGACGCGGATAGCAAATATTTT	CASSYDADSKYF	NA	NA	TRBV5-4	TRBJ2-3
TGTGCCAGCAGCCAAGAGGGACAGCTGTATAGCAATCAGCCCCAGCATTTT	CASSQEGQLYSNQPQHF	NA	TRBD1	TRBV3-1/TRBV3-2	TRBJ1-5
TGTGCCAGCAGCTTTTTAAACAATGAGCAGTTCTTC	CASSFLNNEQFF	NA	NA	TRBV13	TRBJ2-1
TGTGCCACCAGCAGGCGAGGGACAGCTCAAGAGACCCAGTACTTC	CATSRRGTAQETQYF	NA	TRBD1	TRBV15	TRBJ2-5
TGTGCCAGCTCACCAGGACAGGGGGATCAGCCCCAGCATTTT	CASSPGQGDQPQHF	few	TRBD1	TRBV18	TRBJ1-5
TGTGCCAGCAGTTCCCTGTCGACAGAACCGTCTGGAAACACCATATATTTT	CASSSLSTEPSGNTIYF	few	NA	TRBV28	TRBJ1-3
TGTGCCAGCAGCCAACTATTGGAGACCCAGTACTTC	CASSQLLETQYF	NA	NA	TRBV3-1/TRBV3-2	TRBJ2-5
TGTGCCACCAGCAGAGGTTATAGCGGACATCAGGAGACCCAGTACTTC	CATSRGYSGHQETQYF	many	NA	TRBV15	TRBJ2-5
TGCGCCAGCAAGGCGGGACAGGGTGCCTCCGGGGCCAACGTCCTGACTTTC	CASKAGQGASGANVLTF	NA	TRBD1	TRBV10-2	TRBJ2-6
TGTGCCAGCAGTGATTGGGACAGGATTTCACCCCTCCACTTT	CASSDWDRISPLHF	NA	TRBD1	TRBV2	TRBJ1-6
TGTGCCAGTAGTTGGGGGGGTCGGGACAATCAGCCCCAGCATTTT	CASSWGGRDNQPQHF	NA	NA	TRBV19	TRBJ1-5
TGCGCCAGCAGTGACTATGAGCAGTTCTTC	CASSDYEQFF	NA	NA	TRBV10-2	TRBJ2-1
TGTGCCAGCAGCTTAGTCGTACGCACCGGGGAGCTGTTTTTT	CASSLVVRTGELFF	NA	NA	TRBV7-2	TRBJ2-2
TGTGCCAGCAGTTACGCCTCGGGGAGGGCTAGGGACACTGAAGCTTTCTTT	CASSYASGRARDTEAFF	NA	NA	TRBV6-2/TRBV6-3	TRBJ1-1
TGTGCCAGCAGCGAAGGGACTAGCGGGGGAGGCATTCAGTACTTC	CASSEGTSGGGIQYF	NA	TRBD2	TRBV4-2	TRBJ2-4
TGTGCCACCAGTGAGGGACTAGCGTTCTACAATGAGCAGTTCTTC	CATSEGLAFYNEQFF	NA	TRBD2	TRBV24-1	TRBJ2-1
TGCGCCAGCAGCCAGGACGAACAGTCAAACTATGGCTACACCTTC	CASSQDEQSNYGYTF	few	NA	TRBV4-1	TRBJ1-2
TGTGCCAGCAGTTTCCCGGGACTACAGTACAATGAGCAGTTCTTC	CASSFPGLQYNEQFF	NA	TRBD2	TRBV28	TRBJ2-1
TGTGCCAGTCGCTTGGTCTACACAGATACGCAGTATTTT	CASRLVYTDTQYF	NA	NA	TRBV18	TRBJ2-3
TGTGCCAGCTCACCCACCGACAGGGGGGACTACACCGGGGAGCTGTTTTTT	CASSPTDRGDYTGELFF	NA	TRBD1	TRBV18	TRBJ2-2
TGTGCCTCAGGCGGGGGGTCGGGCGCCGGGGAGCTGTTTTTT	CASGGGSGAGELFF	NA	TRBD2	TRBV10-3	TRBJ2-2
TGTGCCAGCAGCTTTAGCCGCCACGTCTCAGATACGCAGTATTTT	CASSFSRHVSDTQYF	NA	NA	TRBV11-3	TRBJ2-3
TGTGCCAGCAGTGATAAGTGGGAGAGCTCCTACAATGAGCAGTTCTTC	CASSDKWESSYNEQFF	NA	NA	TRBV2	TRBJ2-1
TGCGCCAGCAGCCCAGCAGGGAACGGGGCAGATACGCAGTATTTT	CASSPAGNGADTQYF	NA	NA	TRBV4-1	TRBJ2-3
TGTGCCAGCAGCTTCCGAGCAGGGCAAGAGACCCAGTACTTC	CASSFRAGQETQYF	NA	NA	TRBV9	TRBJ2-5
TGTGCCAGCAGCCGACAAATGAACACTGAAGCTTTCTTT	CASSRQMNTEAFF	NA	NA	TRBV6-5	TRBJ1-1
TGTGCCAGCAGCTCGGTCCGGGACAGCAAAAACATTCAGTACTTC	CASSSVRDSKNIQYF	NA	TRBD1	TRBV7-8	TRBJ2-4